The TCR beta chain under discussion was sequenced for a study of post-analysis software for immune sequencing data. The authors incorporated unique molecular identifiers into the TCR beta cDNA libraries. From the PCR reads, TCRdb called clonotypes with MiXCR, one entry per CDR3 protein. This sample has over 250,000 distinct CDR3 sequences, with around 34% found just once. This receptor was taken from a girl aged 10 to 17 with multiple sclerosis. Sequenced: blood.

CDR3 region: CASSIEAGGGNEQFF. The CDR3 coding sequence is TGTGCCAGTAGTATCGAGGCGGGAGGGGGCAATGAGCAGTTCTTC. The chain joins TRBV19 to TRBJ2-1, with TRBD2 matching over 9 bases. The V gene end was trimmed by 3 bases and the J gene end by 6 bases; junction bases not matched to a gene: 6. The CDR3 loop spans 15 amino acids. Germline V gene lookup returns CDR1 LNHDA and CDR2 SQIVND (reference sequence).